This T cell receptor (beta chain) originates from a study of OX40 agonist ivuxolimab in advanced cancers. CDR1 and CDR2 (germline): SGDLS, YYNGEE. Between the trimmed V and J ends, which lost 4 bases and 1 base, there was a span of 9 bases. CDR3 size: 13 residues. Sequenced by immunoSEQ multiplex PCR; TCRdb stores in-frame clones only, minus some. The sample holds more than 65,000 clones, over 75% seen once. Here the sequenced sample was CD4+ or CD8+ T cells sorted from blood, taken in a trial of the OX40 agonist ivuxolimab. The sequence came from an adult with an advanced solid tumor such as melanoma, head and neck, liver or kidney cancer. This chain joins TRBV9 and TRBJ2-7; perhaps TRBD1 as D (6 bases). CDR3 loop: CASSIGQSYEQYF. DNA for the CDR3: TGTGCCAGCAGCATAGGACAGTCCTACGAGCAGTACTTC.